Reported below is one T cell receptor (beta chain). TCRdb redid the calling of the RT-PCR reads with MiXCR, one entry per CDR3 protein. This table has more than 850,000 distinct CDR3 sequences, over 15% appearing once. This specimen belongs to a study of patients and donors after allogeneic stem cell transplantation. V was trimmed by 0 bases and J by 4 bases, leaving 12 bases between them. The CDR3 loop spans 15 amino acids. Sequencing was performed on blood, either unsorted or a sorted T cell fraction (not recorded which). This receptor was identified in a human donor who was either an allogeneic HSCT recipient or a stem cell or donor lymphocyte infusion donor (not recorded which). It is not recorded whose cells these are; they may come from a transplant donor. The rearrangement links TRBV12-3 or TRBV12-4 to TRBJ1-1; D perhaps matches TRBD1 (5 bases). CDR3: CASSLATPGTTEAFF. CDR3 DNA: TGTGCCAGCAGTTTAGCGACCCCGGGGACCACTGAAGCTTTCTTT.